The clone carrying this T cell receptor beta chain showed up just a few times. Its antigen is not known. The record originates from a study of blood T cells in healthy people across ages. A second PCR, run for about 7 to 11 cycles, used a sample-barcoded 5' primer plus a J-beta primer mix. TCRdb reanalysed the 5' RACE reads using MiXCR and keeps one entry per CDR3 protein. The table lists 650,000 to 800,000 distinct CDR3 sequences, more than 40% of them singletons, with approximately 19% in the top ten. The V and J ends lost 4 bases and 1 base respectively, with 15 bases between them. The CDR3 contains 16 residues. Findings of the study overall: Older individuals had lower TCR beta diversity per million T cells (the decline was roughly linear). Long-lived donors exceeded aged donors in naive CD4+ cells and diversity.

The chain recombines TRBV23-1 with TRBJ2-3, with no clear D. TRBV23-1 is filed as an ORF, its function uncertain. The sample taken for sequencing was blood. This TCR came from a man aged 55 to 70 in good health. The CDR3 bases are TGCGCCAGCAGTCCCCGGGCCAAAAGGGGCACAGATACGCAGTATTTT. This gives the protein CASSPRAKRGTDTQYF.